This T cell receptor (beta chain) was recorded in a study of blood T cell repertoires in COVID-19 (dated by TCRdb to 2020 to 2021). For context, the study as a whole: Samples from collaborators originated in the United States, Italy and Spain and spanned both the acute and convalescent phases of COVID-19. The repertoires were released in a freely available public database meant as a resource for research on the immune response to SARS-CoV-2. Where available, HLA class I and class II types were obtained from metadata supplied by the sample provider rather than from assay-based typing. Nearly every sample came with metadata listing a de-identified subject ID, COVID-19 status, age in years and sex. The material from the prospective study consisted of cDNA or gDNA derived from T cells, B-cell-depleted T cells, or PBMCs. The dataset comprised deeply sampled blood TCRbeta repertoires from subjects exposed to, actively infected with, or recovered from COVID-19. The samples were drawn from the first 160 participants of the ongoing ImmuneRACE study and from 1,254 subjects provided by 6 global collaborators. The paper's findings and limits, for the study overall: Clinical and demographic metadata were provided uncurated, with the amount varying by source and participant.

A word on this clone: Its antigen remains unidentified. Base qualities were left out, and no much larger clone turns up one base away.

CDR1 KGHSH and CDR2 LQKENI were looked up in the germline V gene. Unmatched junction bases come to 6, with V trimmed by 3 bases and J by 1 base. The CDR3 measures 15 amino acids from cysteine to phenylalanine. Left in the record is the CDR3 DNA by itself, 45 bases read in frame from the first base. TCRbeta CDR3 regions were amplified from genomic DNA using the immunoSEQ Assay, a bias-controlled multiplex PCR. The published analysis was carried out like this. The number of nucleated cells in each sample was estimated from the amplification of reference gene primers within the assay. To quantify the absolute abundance of each unique TCRbeta CDR3 rearrangement, sequence reads were collapsed and filtered. For each sample, productive Simpson clonality was calculated by taking the square root of Simpson's diversity index across productive rearrangements. What TCRdb holds here is the immuneACCESS table cut down to in-frame rearrangements. Part of the clones is not present; checked against another copy, under half of the missing clones reflect an unresolved V gene, and the others are unexplained. Clone size and V and J calls were adopted from that table, with D and trimming inferred from the DNA. The sample data list fewer than 85,000 clones, and around 85% of these were observed just once. About 5.2% of the sample comes from the top ten.

Whole blood was collected in K2EDTA tubes by collaborating institutions according to the institutions' own protocols. For TCRbeta analysis, collaborators shipped samples as frozen whole blood, isolated PBMCs, or DNA extracted from either of those sample types. The clonotype was recovered from a man aged 55-75 years with acute or convalescent COVID-19. The sequencing sample was made of peripheral blood. The sequence links TRBV18 to TRBJ2-7, with 7 bases in between that match TRBD2. In nucleotide form, the sequence is TGTGCCAGCTCACCGGTCGGCGGGGGTTCCTACGAGCAGTACTTC. Its product reads: CASSPVGGGSYEQYF. The CDR3 plus the reference TRBV18 and TRBJ2-7 genes for the other parts give the full variable domain: NAGVMQNPRHLVRRRGQEARLRCSPMKGHSHVYWYRQLPEEGLKFMVYLQKENIIDESGMPKERFSAEFPKEGPSILRIQQVVRGDSAAYFCASSPVGGGSYEQYFGPGTRLTVT.